Listed below are T cell receptor beta chains from one sample, sequenced in a study of identifying expanded T cells in peripheral blood. Some clones are missing from TCRdb's copy, which holds only in-frame ones; the method was immunoSEQ multiplex PCR. The sample includes approximately 100,000 clones, approximately 90% of them seen just once. Sequenced: blood. All receptors come from a person aged 18 to 70 in good health. The CDR3 runs from the conserved cysteine through the conserved F or W. The D gene is left open where the match is weak. For some rows the clone size is stated as once, few or many, or as a class when expanded; others skip it.

d_gene: -; v_gene: TRBV30; abundance: -; j_gene: TRBJ2-7; CDR3nt: TGTGCCTGGAGTCGGGCGAGCTACGAGCAGTACTTC; CDR3aa: CAWSRASYEQYF
d_gene: -; v_gene: TRBV28; abundance: -; j_gene: TRBJ2-6; CDR3nt: TGTGCCAGCAGGGCGGGACTCCTGTCTGGGGCCAACGTCCTGACTTTC; CDR3aa: CASRAGLLSGANVLTF
d_gene: TRBD1; v_gene: TRBV29-1; abundance: -; j_gene: TRBJ1-2; CDR3nt: TGCAGCGCTGCCGGGACAGCAGGAACTAACTATGGCTACACCTTC; CDR3aa: CSAAGTAGTNYGYTF
d_gene: TRBD2; v_gene: TRBV5-1; abundance: -; j_gene: TRBJ2-1; CDR3nt: TGCGCCAGCAGCCCCGGGGGGGACTCCTACAATGAGCAGTTCTTC; CDR3aa: CASSPGGDSYNEQFF
d_gene: TRBD2; v_gene: TRBV6-1; abundance: -; j_gene: TRBJ2-5; CDR3nt: TGTGCCAGCACCGAATCGGCGGGGGTAGAGACCCAGTACTTC; CDR3aa: CASTESAGVETQYF
d_gene: -; v_gene: TRBV28; abundance: -; j_gene: TRBJ1-4; CDR3nt: TGTGCCACCAAACAGGGAAATAATGAAAAACTGTTTTTT; CDR3aa: CATKQGNNEKLFF
d_gene: -; v_gene: TRBV5-6; abundance: -; j_gene: TRBJ2-5; CDR3nt: TGTGCCAGCAGCTTGGACAGACAAGAGACCCAGTACTTC; CDR3aa: CASSLDRQETQYF
d_gene: TRBD2; v_gene: TRBV4-1; abundance: -; j_gene: TRBJ2-5; CDR3nt: TGCGCCAGCACCAAAAGAGGTTCTAGCGGGGGGTACCAAGAGACCCAGTACTTC; CDR3aa: CASTKRGSSGGYQETQYF
d_gene: -; v_gene: TRBV10-2; abundance: -; j_gene: TRBJ1-2; CDR3nt: TGCGCCAGCAGTGAGAGGATGGGCTTTTCTGGCTACACCTTC; CDR3aa: CASSERMGFSGYTF
d_gene: -; v_gene: TRBV5-4; abundance: -; j_gene: TRBJ1-1; CDR3nt: TGTGCCAGCAGCGGGGCGCCGAACACTGAAGCTTTCTTT; CDR3aa: CASSGAPNTEAFF
d_gene: -; v_gene: TRBV5-4; abundance: -; j_gene: TRBJ2-3; CDR3nt: TGTGCCAGCAGCTTGGTCGGAGATACGCAGTATTTT; CDR3aa: CASSLVGDTQYF
d_gene: -; v_gene: TRBV21-1; abundance: -; j_gene: TRBJ2-5; CDR3nt: TGTGCCAGCAGCAAAGGTGGAGGGGGGGGTAACCAAGAGACCCAGTACTTC; CDR3aa: CASSKGGGGGNQETQYF
d_gene: -; v_gene: TRBV5-1; abundance: -; j_gene: TRBJ2-7; CDR3nt: TGCGCCAGCTCCCCGGGGTACGAGCAGTACTTC; CDR3aa: CASSPGYEQYF
d_gene: TRBD1; v_gene: TRBV7-6; abundance: once; j_gene: TRBJ2-7; CDR3nt: TGTGCCAGCAGCCCGGGGGACAGGGTGAATCAAGAGCAGTACTTC; CDR3aa: CASSPGDRVNQEQYF
d_gene: TRBD2; v_gene: TRBV28; abundance: -; j_gene: TRBJ2-1; CDR3nt: TGTGCCATCGAGGGGACTAGCGGCCGATTCCAGTTCTTC; CDR3aa: CAIEGTSGRFQFF
d_gene: -; v_gene: TRBV11-3; abundance: once; j_gene: TRBJ2-1; CDR3nt: TGTGCCAGCAGCTTAGATCCGGAAGCCTCCTACAATGAGCAGTTCTTC; CDR3aa: CASSLDPEASYNEQFF
d_gene: TRBD1; v_gene: TRBV6-4; abundance: -; j_gene: TRBJ2-3; CDR3nt: TGTGCCAGCAGTGAGAGTCCGGCAGGGGGCGCAGATACGCAGTATTTT; CDR3aa: CASSESPAGGADTQYF
d_gene: -; v_gene: TRBV18; abundance: -; j_gene: TRBJ2-3; CDR3nt: TGTGCCAGCTCACCACTAATAATTCGGGGCACAGATACGCAGTATTTT; CDR3aa: CASSPLIIRGTDTQYF
d_gene: TRBD1; v_gene: TRBV5-1; abundance: -; j_gene: TRBJ2-7; CDR3nt: TGCGCCAGCAGACAGGGGGCTAACGAGCAGTACTTC; CDR3aa: CASRQGANEQYF
d_gene: TRBD2; v_gene: TRBV9; abundance: -; j_gene: TRBJ2-7; CDR3nt: TGTGCCAGCAGCGTAGGGGAGGGCCTCTACGAGCAGTACTTC; CDR3aa: CASSVGEGLYEQYF
d_gene: -; v_gene: TRBV5-4; abundance: -; j_gene: TRBJ1-1; CDR3nt: TGTGCCAGCAGCTCAGGATCTAGGGGGAACACTGAAGCTTTCTTT; CDR3aa: CASSSGSRGNTEAFF
d_gene: TRBD1; v_gene: TRBV5-1; abundance: -; j_gene: TRBJ2-5; CDR3nt: TGCGCCAGCAGCTCCCGGGCGGGGACAGGGGGCCAAGAGACCCAGTACTTC; CDR3aa: CASSSRAGTGGQETQYF
d_gene: TRBD1; v_gene: TRBV18; abundance: many; j_gene: TRBJ1-5; CDR3nt: TGTGCCAGCTCTCGGACAGGGAGGGACAATCAGCCCCAGCATTTT; CDR3aa: CASSRTGRDNQPQHF